One sample yielded the 25 T cell receptor beta chains listed below, sequenced in a study of T cells after yellow fever vaccination. TCRdb recomputed calls from the 5' RACE reads with MiXCR, one row per CDR3 protein. This table holds about 360,000 distinct CDR3 sequences, approximately 6% found once. This specimen was PBMCs, taken 5 days after the yellow fever booster vaccination. These receptors were taken from a man aged 30 to 45 who received the YFV17D yellow fever vaccine.

The chain links TRBV24-1 to TRBJ2-1; D is perhaps TRBD2 (6 bases). The V gene lost 9 bases and the J gene lost 2 bases, with 19 bases spanning the gap. There are 16 residues in the CDR3. Germline CDR1 is KGHDR and CDR2 is SFDVKD. The CDR3 here is CATRLIREFTYNEQFF. CDR3 sequence (DNA): TGTGCCACCCGCCTGATTCGGGAGTTCACCTACAATGAGCAGTTCTTC.

With regard to this clonotype: Given a much more abundant clone one base away, this may be a read error. The genes are TRBV29-1 and TRBJ2-5; 10 nucleotides match TRBD1. J gave up 6 bases and V 6 bases, and 13 bases lay outside the gene matches. Germline CDR1 reads SQVTM; CDR2 reads ANQGSEA. CDR3 length: 15 residues. The CDR3 coding sequence is TGCAGCGTAGATGGACAGGGGGTGGGTCTCAAGACCCAGTACTTC. It codes for CSVDGQGVGLKTQYF.

This clonotype was seen repeatedly, ten times or more. The chain recombines TRBV7-8 with TRBJ2-1, with D tentatively TRBD2 (6 bases). Germline V lookup: CDR1 SGHVS, CDR2 FQNEAQ. V gave up 9 bases and J gave up 6 bases, with 27 bases separating them. This CDR3 has 17 amino acids. Here the CDR3 reads CASNYFRDSPTANEQFF. Written as DNA, the CDR3 is TGTGCCAGTAATTACTTCCGGGACTCCCCAACCGCCAATGAGCAGTTCTTC.

This clonotype was observed a few times. V and J are TRBV12-3 or TRBV12-4 and TRBJ1-5; 9 nucleotides agree with TRBD1. The CDR3 extends over 14 amino acids. V lost 5 bases and J lost 5; bases outside the gene matches: 4. CDR3 nucleotide sequence: TGTGCCAGCAGTCCCCGGGACAGGGATCAGCCCCAGCATTTT. Translation gives CASSPRDRDQPQHF.

V usage is TRBV18 and J usage is TRBJ2-5; tentative D call: TRBD2 (5 bases). V lost 3 bases, J lost 1 base, and 12 bases lay in between. Germline V gives CDR1 KGHSH, CDR2 LQKENI. This CDR3 is 15 amino acids long. The CDR3 bases are TGTGCCAGCTCACCTCCGAGAGGAGGCCAAGAGACCCAGTACTTC. Amino acid sequence: CASSPPRGGQETQYF.

The chain employs TRBV4-3 and TRBJ2-7; TRBD1 matches 9 bases. Looked up from germline, CDR1 is LGHNA and CDR2 is YSLEER. The CDR3 has 15 amino acids. V lost 5 bases and J lost 4; bases outside the gene matches: 9. The chain's CDR3 is CASSTNGQGRYEQYF. The CDR3 nucleotides read TGCGCCAGCAGCACTAACGGACAGGGGAGGTACGAGCAGTACTTC.

In this sample, this clonotype turned up many times. In DNA, the CDR3 is TGTGCCACCAGTGATTTGTGGGAGACCCAGTACTTC. Translating gives CATSDLWETQYF. The gene calls are TRBV24-1 and TRBJ2-5; D is unresolved. The CDR3 spans 12 residues. Germline loops: CDR1 KGHDR, CDR2 SFDVKD. The germline V and J ends were trimmed by 0 bases and 5 bases, with 3 bases remaining between them.

This chain connects TRBV6-2 or TRBV6-3 to TRBJ2-3, with D perhaps TRBD2 (5 bases). The ends were cut back, 1 base at V and 5 bases at J, with 13 bases in the middle. Germline V gene data show CDR1 as MNHEY and CDR2 as SVGEGT. The CDR3 runs 15 residues. CDR3 amino acids: CASSYYRERGDTQYF. Here the CDR3 DNA reads TGTGCCAGCAGTTACTACCGGGAACGCGGAGATACGCAGTATTTT.

The rearrangement uses TRBV25-1 and TRBJ2-7, with TRBD2 matching 9 bases. Trimming took 1 base from V and 6 from J; bases not matched to a gene: 7. This CDR3 spans 15 amino acids. Germline CDR1 is MGHDK and CDR2 is SYGVNS. CDR3 in DNA: TGTGCCAGCAGTGAATTTAGCGGGAGTCAAGGCGAGCAGTACTTC. It translates to CASSEFSGSQGEQYF.

This clonotype was seen a handful of times. This rearrangement joins TRBV9 to TRBJ2-1; 10 nucleotides line up with TRBD1. V was pared by 3 bases and J by 8 bases, with 8 bases of the junction left unmatched. Germline V gene data show CDR1 as SGDLS and CDR2 as YYNGEE. The CDR3 is made up of 15 amino acids. The chain's CDR3 is CASSGTGTGVHEQFF. CDR3 bases: TGTGCCAGCAGCGGAACCGGGACAGGGGTCCATGAGCAGTTCTTC.

This clonotype was found many times. J is TRBJ1-1 and V is TRBV5-1; 7 positions match TRBD1. The CDR3 spans 15 residues. The junction had 6 bases not matched to a gene; V was cut back by 4 bases and J by 0 bases. Germline V gene data show CDR1 as SGHRS and CDR2 as YFSETQ. This chain's CDR3 is CASSLTGSMNTEAFF. DNA of the CDR3: TGCGCCAGCAGCCTGACAGGGAGCATGAACACTGAAGCTTTCTTT.

This sequence joins TRBV7-2 and TRBJ1-2, with D possibly being TRBD1 (6 bases). The germline V gene has CDR1 SGHTA and CDR2 FQGNSA. V gave up 5 bases and J gave up 2 bases, with 9 bases separating them. CDR3 size: 13 residues. The CDR3 nucleotides are TGTGCCAGCAGCCAAGGACAGAACTATGGCTACACCTTC. This gives the protein CASSQGQNYGYTF.

A few counts support this clonotype. The J gene is TRBJ2-1, the V gene TRBV20-1; 7 bases align to TRBD1. Germline V CDR1 and CDR2: DFQATT, SNEGSKA (reference sequence). This CDR3 region has 18 residues. V shed 6 bases and J 1 base; nucleotides not matched to a gene: 18. This CDR3 is CSATYPQTGSGSYNEQFF. CDR3 nucleotides: TGCAGTGCAACCTACCCCCAGACAGGGTCTGGGTCCTACAATGAGCAGTTCTTC.

In its sample, this clonotype was seen many times. This chain joins TRBV3-1 and TRBJ2-4; D is perhaps TRBD2 (6 bases). Trimming pared 1 base from V and 8 bases from J, leaving 15 bases between. The germline V gene encodes CDR1 LGHDT and CDR2 YNNKEL (reference sequence). This CDR3 spans 15 amino acids. This CDR3 is CASSQVRGFLDIQYF. The DNA for the CDR3 is TGTGCCAGCAGCCAAGTGCGGGGATTTTTGGACATTCAGTACTTC.

V is TRBV19 and J is TRBJ2-2; no clear D gene. The CDR3 has 13 amino acids. V was trimmed by 4 bases and J by 7 bases, leaving 10 bases between them. Germline V gives CDR1 LNHDA, CDR2 SQIVND (reference sequence). CDR3 region: CASSTLLGGELFF. CDR3 DNA: TGTGCCAGTAGTACCCTCCTGGGCGGGGAGCTGTTTTTT.

A remark on this clonotype: Mismatch with germline at one junction end may stem from a read error. The chain has TRBV20-1 and TRBJ1-1, with D tentatively TRBD1 (5 bases). Per germline, CDR1 DFQATT and CDR2 SNEGSKA (reference sequence). The CDR3 has 12 residues. CDR3 nucleotides: TGCAGTGCACCGGACATTTCCTCTGAGGCTTTCTTT. Its protein product is CSAPDISSEAFF.

This clonotype was picked up many times. The chain couples TRBV6-1 to TRBJ2-7; D not resolved. V shed 7 bases and J shed 0 bases, with 10 bases lying between them. This CDR3 has 13 residues. Germline assignment: CDR1 MNHNS and CDR2 SASEGT. CDR3 sequence: CASISYTSYEQYF. The CDR3 nucleotides read TGTGCCAGCATATCCTACACCTCCTACGAGCAGTACTTC.

The V and J genes are TRBV5-1 and TRBJ2-2; D ambiguous. The CDR3 has 15 residues. V lost 0 bases to trimming and J lost 5 bases, with 11 bases between them. Germline V CDR1 and CDR2: SGHRS, YFSETQ. The CDR3, as DNA: TGCGCCAGCAGCTTGGCCACCGGGTGGACCGGGGAGCTGTTTTTT. It yields the protein CASSLATGWTGELFF.

This clonotype was counted at least ten times. The genes are TRBV6-1 and TRBJ2-7, with TRBD2 identical over 10 bases. The trim removed 6 bases at V and 4 bases at J, leaving 9 bases unmatched. From germline, CDR1 is MNHNS and CDR2 SASEGT. The CDR3 has 15 amino acids. The chain's CDR3 is CASRGALAGVYEQYF. DNA for the CDR3: TGTGCCAGCAGAGGTGCTCTAGCGGGGGTATACGAGCAGTACTTC.

This clonotype was counted at least ten times. The rearrangement links TRBV9 to TRBJ1-1, with D possibly TRBD1 on 5 matching bases. Trimming pared 4 bases from V and 0 bases from J, leaving 16 bases between. The CDR3 is 16 amino acids. The germline CDR1 and CDR2 sequences are SGDLS and YYNGEE. This chain's CDR3 is CASSSLGRTLNTEAFF. CDR3 in DNA: TGTGCCAGCAGCTCTCTCGGACGGACATTGAACACTGAAGCTTTCTTT.

This clonotype was counted between two and nine times. V is TRBV6-1 and J is TRBJ2-1; perhaps TRBD1 as D (5 bases). The CDR3 totals 13 residues. V lost 8 bases to trimming and J lost 4 bases, with 12 bases between them. Germline V gene lookup returns CDR1 MNHNS and CDR2 SASEGT. CDR3 sequence reads: CASGVAGYNEQFF. The CDR3 DNA is TGTGCCAGCGGCGTGGCAGGGTACAATGAGCAGTTCTTC.

This clonotype was seen many times. The V and J genes are TRBV11-2 and TRBJ1-1; D not certain. V was pared by 3 bases and J by 1 base, with 12 bases between. Germline V gives CDR1 SGHAT, CDR2 FQNNGV. There are 15 residues in the CDR3. CDR3 amino acids: CASSFISRPNTEAFF. The CDR3 nucleotides are TGTGCCAGCAGCTTCATATCAAGGCCGAACACTGAAGCTTTCTTT.

This clonotype was observed a few times. The V gene is TRBV7-8, the J gene TRBJ1-3; the match to TRBD1 covers 9 bases. V was clipped by 4 bases and J by 4 bases; unmatched bases: 11. Germline V gene lookup returns CDR1 SGHVS and CDR2 FQNEAQ. This CDR3 region has 17 residues. CDR3 loop: CASSSTSLTGGGNTIYF. The CDR3 nucleotides are TGTGCCAGCAGCTCGACTTCTTTAACAGGGGGCGGAAACACCATATATTTT.

A few counts support this clonotype. V usage is TRBV9 and J usage is TRBJ2-1; D might be TRBD2 (6 bases). The germline V and J ends were trimmed by 0 bases and 7 bases, with 14 bases remaining between them. This CDR3 region has 15 residues. Germline V gene lookup returns CDR1 SGDLS and CDR2 YYNGEE. This CDR3 reads CASSVVADLRNEQFF. The CDR3, as DNA: TGTGCCAGCAGCGTAGTAGCGGACCTTCGGAATGAGCAGTTCTTC.

This clonotype was seen more than once but under ten times. This CDR3 reads CASSQDPPTTFTGELFF. CDR3 nucleotide sequence: TGCGCCAGCAGCCAAGACCCGCCCACAACGTTCACCGGGGAGCTGTTTTTT. V gene TRBV4-3 combines with J gene TRBJ2-2; D not certain. Germline CDR1 LGHNA, CDR2 YSLEER. Trimming took 0 bases from V and 4 from J, leaving 15 bases between them. The CDR3 totals 17 residues.